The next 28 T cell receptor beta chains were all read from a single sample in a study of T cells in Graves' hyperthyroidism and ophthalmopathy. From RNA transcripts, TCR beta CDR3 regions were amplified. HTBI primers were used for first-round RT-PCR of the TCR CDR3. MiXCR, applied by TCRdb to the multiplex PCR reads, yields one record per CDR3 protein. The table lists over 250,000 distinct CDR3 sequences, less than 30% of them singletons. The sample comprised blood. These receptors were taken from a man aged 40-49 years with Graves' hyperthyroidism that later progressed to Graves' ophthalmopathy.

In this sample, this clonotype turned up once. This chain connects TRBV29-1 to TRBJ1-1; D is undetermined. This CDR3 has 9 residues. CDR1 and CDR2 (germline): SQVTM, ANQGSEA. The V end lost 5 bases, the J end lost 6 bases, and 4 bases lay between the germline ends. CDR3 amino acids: CSVSPEAFF. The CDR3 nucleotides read TGCAGCGTTTCCCCTGAAGCTTTCTTT.

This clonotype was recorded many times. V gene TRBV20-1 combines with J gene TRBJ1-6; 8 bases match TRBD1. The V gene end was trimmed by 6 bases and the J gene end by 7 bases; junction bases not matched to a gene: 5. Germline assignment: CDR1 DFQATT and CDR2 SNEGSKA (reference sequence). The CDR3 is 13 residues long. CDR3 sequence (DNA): TGCAGTGCGCAGGGGGCTGTGAATTCACCCCTCCACTTT. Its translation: CSAQGAVNSPLHF.

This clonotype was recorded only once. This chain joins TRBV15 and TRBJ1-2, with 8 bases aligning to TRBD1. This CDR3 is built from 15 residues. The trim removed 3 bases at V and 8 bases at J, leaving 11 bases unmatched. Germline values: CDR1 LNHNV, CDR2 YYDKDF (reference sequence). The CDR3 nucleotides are TGTGCCACCAGCAGTGCACCCGGACAGGGTGGAGGCTACACCTTC. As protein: CATSSAPGQGGGYTF.

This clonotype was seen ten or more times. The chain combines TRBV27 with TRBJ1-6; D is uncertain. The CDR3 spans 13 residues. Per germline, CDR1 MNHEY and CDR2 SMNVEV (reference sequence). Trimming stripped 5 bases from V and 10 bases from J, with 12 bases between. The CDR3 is CASSPGSPSPLHF. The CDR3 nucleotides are TGTGCCAGCAGTCCTGGGTCACCCTCACCCCTCCACTTT.

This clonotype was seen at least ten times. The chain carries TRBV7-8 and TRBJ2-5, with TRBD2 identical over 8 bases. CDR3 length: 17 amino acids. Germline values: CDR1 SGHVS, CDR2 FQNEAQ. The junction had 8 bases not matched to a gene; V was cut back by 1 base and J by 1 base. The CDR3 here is CASSLGTLAGSQETQYF. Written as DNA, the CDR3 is TGTGCCAGCAGCTTAGGGACTTTAGCGGGATCCCAAGAGACCCAGTACTTC.

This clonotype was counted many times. The CDR3 nucleotides read TGTGCCAGCAGCCAAGTCGGGGGCAGGGGGAACACCGGGGAGCTGTTTTTT. It encodes CASSQVGGRGNTGELFF. The genes are TRBV3-1 and TRBJ2-2, with D perhaps matching TRBD1 or TRBD2 (6 bases each). This CDR3 comprises 17 residues. Germline CDR1 reads LGHDT; CDR2 reads YNNKEL (reference sequence). V lost 1 base and J 1 base, leaving 13 bases between the germline ends.

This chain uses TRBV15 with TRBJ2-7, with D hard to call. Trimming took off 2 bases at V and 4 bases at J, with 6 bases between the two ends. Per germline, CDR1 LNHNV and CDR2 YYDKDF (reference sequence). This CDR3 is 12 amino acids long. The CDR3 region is CATSRPGYEQYF. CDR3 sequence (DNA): TGTGCCACCAGCAGACCAGGATACGAGCAGTACTTC.

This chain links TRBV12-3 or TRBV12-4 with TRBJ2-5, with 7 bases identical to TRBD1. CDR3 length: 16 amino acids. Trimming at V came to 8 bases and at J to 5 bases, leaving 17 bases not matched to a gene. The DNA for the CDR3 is TGTGCCAGCCGCGATGGACAGGTTTGGGGCGGGGAGACCCAGTACTTC. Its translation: CASRDGQVWGGETQYF.

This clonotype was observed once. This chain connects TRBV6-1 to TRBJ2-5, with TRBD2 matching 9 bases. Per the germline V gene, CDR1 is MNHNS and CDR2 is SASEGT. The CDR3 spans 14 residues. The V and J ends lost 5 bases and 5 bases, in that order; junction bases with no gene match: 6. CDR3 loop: CASSTLSGRETQYF. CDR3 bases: TGTGCCAGCAGTACCTTGAGCGGGAGGGAGACCCAGTACTTC.

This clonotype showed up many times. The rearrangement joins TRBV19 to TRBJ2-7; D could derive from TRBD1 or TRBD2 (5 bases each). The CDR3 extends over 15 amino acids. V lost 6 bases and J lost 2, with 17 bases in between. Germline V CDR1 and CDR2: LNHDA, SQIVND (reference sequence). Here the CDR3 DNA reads TGTGCCAGTAGATATTATCACGGGACGACCTACGAGCAGTACTTC. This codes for CASRYYHGTTYEQYF.

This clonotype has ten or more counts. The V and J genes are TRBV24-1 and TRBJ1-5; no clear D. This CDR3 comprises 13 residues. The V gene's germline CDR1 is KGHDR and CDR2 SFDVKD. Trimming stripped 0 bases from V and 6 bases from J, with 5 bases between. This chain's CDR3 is CATSDLPGQPQHF. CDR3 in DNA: TGTGCCACCAGTGATTTGCCAGGTCAGCCCCAGCATTTT.

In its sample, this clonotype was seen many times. This CDR3 is CASSLRPRFGTEAFF. As DNA, the CDR3 is TGTGCCAGCAGCTTACGGCCGAGATTTGGCACTGAAGCTTTCTTT. The J gene is TRBJ1-1, the V gene TRBV7-8; no clear D. CDR3 size: 15 residues. V gave up 2 bases and J gave up 4 bases, with 14 bases separating them. In germline, CDR1 is SGHVS, CDR2 FQNEAQ. The full variable domain, rest sourced from reference TRBV7-8 and TRBJ1-1, is GAGVSQSPRYKVAKRGQDVALRCDPISGHVSLFWYQQALGQGPEFLTYFQNEAQLDKSGLPSDRFFAERPEGSVSTLKIQRTQQEDSAVYLCASSLRPRFGTEAFFGQGTRLTVV.

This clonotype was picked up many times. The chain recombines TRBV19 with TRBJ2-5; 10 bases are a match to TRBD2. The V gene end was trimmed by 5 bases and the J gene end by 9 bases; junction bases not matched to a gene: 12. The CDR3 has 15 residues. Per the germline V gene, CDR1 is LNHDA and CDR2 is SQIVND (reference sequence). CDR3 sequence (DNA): TGTGCCAGTAGTGTCCTAGCGGGAGTAGATGATTCCCAGTACTTC. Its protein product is CASSVLAGVDDSQYF.

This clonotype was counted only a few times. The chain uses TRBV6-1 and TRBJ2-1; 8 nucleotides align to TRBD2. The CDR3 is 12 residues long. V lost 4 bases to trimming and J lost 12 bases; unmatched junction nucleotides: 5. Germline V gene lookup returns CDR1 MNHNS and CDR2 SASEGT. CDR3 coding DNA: TGTGCCAGCAGTGCGAGCGGGAGTTTGCAGTTCTTC. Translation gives CASSASGSLQFF.

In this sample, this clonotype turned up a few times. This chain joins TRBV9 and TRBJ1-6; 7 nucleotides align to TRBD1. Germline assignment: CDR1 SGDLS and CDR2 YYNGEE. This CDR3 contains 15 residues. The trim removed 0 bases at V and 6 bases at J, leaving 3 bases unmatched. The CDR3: CASSVGPGGNSPLHF. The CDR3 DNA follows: TGTGCCAGCAGCGTAGGACCAGGGGGTAATTCACCCCTCCACTTT. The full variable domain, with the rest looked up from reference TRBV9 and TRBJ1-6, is DSGVTQTPKHLITATGQRVTLRCSPRSGDLSVYWYQQSLDQGLQFLIQYYNGEERAKGNILERFSAQQFPDLHSELNLSSLELGDSALYFCASSVGPGGNSPLHFGNGTRLTVT.

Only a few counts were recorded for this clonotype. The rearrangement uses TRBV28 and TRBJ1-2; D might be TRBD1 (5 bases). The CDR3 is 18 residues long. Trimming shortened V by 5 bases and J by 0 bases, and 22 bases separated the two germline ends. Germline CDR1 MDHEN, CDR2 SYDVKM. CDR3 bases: TGTGCCAGCAGTCCACCGGCTCTGGGGGGGAATACTAACTATGGCTACACCTTC. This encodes CASSPPALGGNTNYGYTF.

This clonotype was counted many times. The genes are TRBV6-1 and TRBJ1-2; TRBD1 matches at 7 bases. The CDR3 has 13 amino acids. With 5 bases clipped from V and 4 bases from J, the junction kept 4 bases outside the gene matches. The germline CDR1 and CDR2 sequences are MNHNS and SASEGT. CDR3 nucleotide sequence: TGTGCCAGCAGTCCGGACAGGAGCTATGGCTACACCTTC. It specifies CASSPDRSYGYTF.

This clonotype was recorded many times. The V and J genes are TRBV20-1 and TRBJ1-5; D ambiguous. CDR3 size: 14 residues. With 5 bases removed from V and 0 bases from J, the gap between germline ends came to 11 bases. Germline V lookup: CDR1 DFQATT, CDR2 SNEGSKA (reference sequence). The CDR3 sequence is CSALRAYSNQPQHF. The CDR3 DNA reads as TGCAGTGCTCTAAGGGCTTATAGCAATCAGCCCCAGCATTTT.

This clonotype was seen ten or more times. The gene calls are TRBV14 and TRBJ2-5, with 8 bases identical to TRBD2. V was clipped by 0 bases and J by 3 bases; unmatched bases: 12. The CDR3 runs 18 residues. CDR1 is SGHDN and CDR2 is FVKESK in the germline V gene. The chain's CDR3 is CASSQESGGGREKETQYF. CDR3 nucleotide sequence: TGTGCCAGCAGCCAAGAGTCGGGAGGGGGAAGAGAAAAAGAGACCCAGTACTTC.

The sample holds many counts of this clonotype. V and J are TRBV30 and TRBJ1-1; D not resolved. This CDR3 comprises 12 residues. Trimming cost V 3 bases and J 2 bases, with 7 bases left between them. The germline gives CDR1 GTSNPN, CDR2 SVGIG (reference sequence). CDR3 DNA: TGTGCCTGGAGAATTAAAAACACTGAAGCTTTCTTT. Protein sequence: CAWRIKNTEAFF.

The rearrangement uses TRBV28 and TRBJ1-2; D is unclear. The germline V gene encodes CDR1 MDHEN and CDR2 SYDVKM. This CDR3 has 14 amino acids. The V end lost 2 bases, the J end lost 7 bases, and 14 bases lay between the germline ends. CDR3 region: CASSLHPLEAGYTF. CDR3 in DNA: TGTGCCAGCAGTTTACACCCCCTTGAGGCTGGCTACACCTTC.

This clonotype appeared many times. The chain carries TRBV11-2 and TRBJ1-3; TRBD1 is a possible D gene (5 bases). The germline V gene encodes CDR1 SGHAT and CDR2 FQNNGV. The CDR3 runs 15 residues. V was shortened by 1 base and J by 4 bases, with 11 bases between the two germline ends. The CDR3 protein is CASSLVPGRGNTIYF. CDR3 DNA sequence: TGTGCCAGCAGCTTAGTCCCAGGGCGCGGAAACACCATATATTTT.

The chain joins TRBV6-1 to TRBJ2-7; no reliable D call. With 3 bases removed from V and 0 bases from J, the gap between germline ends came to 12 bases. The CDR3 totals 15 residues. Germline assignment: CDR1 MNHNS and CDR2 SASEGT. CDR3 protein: CASSDPHKSSYEQYF. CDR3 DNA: TGTGCCAGCAGTGACCCCCACAAGAGCTCCTACGAGCAGTACTTC.

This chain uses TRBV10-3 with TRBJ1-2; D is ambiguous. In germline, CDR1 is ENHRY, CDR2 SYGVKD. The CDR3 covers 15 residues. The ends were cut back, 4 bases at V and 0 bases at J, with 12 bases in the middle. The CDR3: CAISVSGAANYGYTF. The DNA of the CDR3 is TGTGCCATCAGTGTTTCTGGTGCAGCTAACTATGGCTACACCTTC.

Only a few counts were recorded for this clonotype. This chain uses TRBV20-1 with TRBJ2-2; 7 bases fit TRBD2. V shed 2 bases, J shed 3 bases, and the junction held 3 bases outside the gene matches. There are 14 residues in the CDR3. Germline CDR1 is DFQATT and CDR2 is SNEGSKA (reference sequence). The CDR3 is CSARLREYTGELFF. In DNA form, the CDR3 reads TGCAGTGCTAGACTGCGGGAGTACACCGGGGAGCTGTTTTTT.

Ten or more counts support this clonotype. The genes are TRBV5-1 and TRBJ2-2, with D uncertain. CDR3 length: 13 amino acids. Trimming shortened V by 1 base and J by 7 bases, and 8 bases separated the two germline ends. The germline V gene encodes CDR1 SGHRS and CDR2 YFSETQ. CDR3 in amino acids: CASSLYEIGELFF. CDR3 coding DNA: TGCGCCAGCAGCTTGTATGAGATCGGGGAGCTGTTTTTT.

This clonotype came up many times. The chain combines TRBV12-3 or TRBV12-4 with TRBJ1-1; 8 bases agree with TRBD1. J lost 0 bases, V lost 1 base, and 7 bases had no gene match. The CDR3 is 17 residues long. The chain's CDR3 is CASSLVRTGSLNTEAFF. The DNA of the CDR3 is TGTGCCAGCAGTTTAGTCAGGACAGGGTCCCTGAACACTGAAGCTTTCTTT.

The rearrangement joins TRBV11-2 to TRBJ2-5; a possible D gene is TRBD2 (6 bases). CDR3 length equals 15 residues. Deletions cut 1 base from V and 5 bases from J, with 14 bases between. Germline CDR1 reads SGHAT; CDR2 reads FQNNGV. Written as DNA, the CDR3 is TGTGCCAGCAGCTTAGGGGTAGGAGGGATGGAGACCCAGTACTTC. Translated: CASSLGVGGMETQYF.